This T cell receptor beta chain was retrieved from a study of blood T cells in healthy people across ages. Next came a second PCR, run for about 6 to 12 cycles, which used a sample-barcoded 5' primer along with a J-beta primer mix. TCRdb analysed the 5' RACE reads with MiXCR anew, one entry per CDR3 protein. The top ten hold approximately 0.71% of the sample, which has more than 900,000 distinct CDR3 sequences, approximately 25% seen once. Ten milliliters of peripheral blood were drawn from each donor into EDTA-treated tubes. A note on this clonotype: What it recognizes is unknown.

V lost 6 bases to trimming and J lost 3 bases; unmatched junction nucleotides: 4. The CDR3 runs 13 residues. Germline V gene sequence: CDR1 SQVTM, CDR2 ANQGSEA. Findings of the study overall: Considered underestimates were the diversity estimates obtained from one million T cells. It was the long-lived donors that had more naive CD4+ cells and higher diversity than aged donors.

These data were also reused for a study on T cells of mothers and their children. That report adds: Related mother-child pairs shared slightly more overlap than unrelated pairs, but the difference was non-significant.

The source is a girl under 10 years old in good health. The sequenced sample was blood. The rearrangement uses TRBV29-1 and TRBJ1-2; 10 nucleotides agree with TRBD1. The CDR3 bases are TGCAGCGTGGCCGGGACAGGGGACTATGGCTACACCTTC. It codes for CSVAGTGDYGYTF.